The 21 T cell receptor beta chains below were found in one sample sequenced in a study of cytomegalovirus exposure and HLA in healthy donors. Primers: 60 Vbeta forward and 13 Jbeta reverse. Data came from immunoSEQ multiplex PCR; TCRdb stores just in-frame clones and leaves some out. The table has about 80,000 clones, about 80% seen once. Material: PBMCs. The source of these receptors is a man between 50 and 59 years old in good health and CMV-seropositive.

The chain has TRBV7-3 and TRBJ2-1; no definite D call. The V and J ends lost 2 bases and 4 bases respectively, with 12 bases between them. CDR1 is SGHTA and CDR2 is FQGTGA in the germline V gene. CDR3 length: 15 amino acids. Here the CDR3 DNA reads TGTGCCAGCAGCTTACAACCTACGAGGTACAATGAGCAGTTCTTC. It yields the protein CASSLQPTRYNEQFF. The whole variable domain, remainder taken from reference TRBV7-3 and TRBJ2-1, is GAGVSQTPSNKVTEKGKYVELRCDPISGHTALYWYRQSLGQGPEFLIYFQGTGAADDSGLPNDRFFAVRPEGSVSTLKIQRTERGDSAVYLCASSLQPTRYNEQFFGPGTRLTVL.

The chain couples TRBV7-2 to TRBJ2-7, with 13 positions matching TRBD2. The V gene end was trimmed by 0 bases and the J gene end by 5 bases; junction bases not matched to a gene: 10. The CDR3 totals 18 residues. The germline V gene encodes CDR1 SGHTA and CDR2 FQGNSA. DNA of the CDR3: TGTGCCAGCAGCTTAGCGGAGGGGGGACTAGCGGGACGGGACGAGCAGTACTTC. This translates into CASSLAEGGLAGRDEQYF.

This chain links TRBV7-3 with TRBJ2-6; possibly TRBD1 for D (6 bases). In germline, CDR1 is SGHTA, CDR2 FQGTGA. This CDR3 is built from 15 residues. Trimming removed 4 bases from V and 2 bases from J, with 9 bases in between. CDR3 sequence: CASSSGTPGANVLTF. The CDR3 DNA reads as TGTGCCAGCAGCTCCGGGACACCTGGGGCCAACGTCCTGACTTTC.

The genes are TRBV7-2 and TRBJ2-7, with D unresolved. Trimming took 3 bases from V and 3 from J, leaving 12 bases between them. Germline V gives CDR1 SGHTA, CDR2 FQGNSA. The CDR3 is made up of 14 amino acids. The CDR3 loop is CASSLVADGYEQYF. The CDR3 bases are TGTGCCAGCAGCTTGGTAGCTGATGGCTACGAGCAGTACTTC.

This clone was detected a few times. The CDR3 region is CASRADTEAFF. The DNA of the CDR3 is TGTGCCAGCAGGGCGGACACTGAAGCTTTCTTT. The genes are TRBV6-5 and TRBJ1-1; D uncertain. There are 11 residues in the CDR3. Trimming removed 6 bases at V and 3 bases at J, with 5 bases between. The germline V gene has CDR1 MNHEY and CDR2 SVGAGI.

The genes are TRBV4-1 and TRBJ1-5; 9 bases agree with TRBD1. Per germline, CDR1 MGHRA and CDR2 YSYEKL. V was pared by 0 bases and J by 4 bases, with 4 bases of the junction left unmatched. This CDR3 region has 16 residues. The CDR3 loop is CASSQDGGTGNQPQHF. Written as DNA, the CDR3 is TGCGCCAGCAGCCAAGATGGGGGGACAGGGAATCAGCCCCAGCATTTT.

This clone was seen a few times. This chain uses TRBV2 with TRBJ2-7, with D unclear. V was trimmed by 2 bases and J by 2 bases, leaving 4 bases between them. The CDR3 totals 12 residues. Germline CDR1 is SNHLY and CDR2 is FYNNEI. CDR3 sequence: CASSEQAYEQYF. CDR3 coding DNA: TGTGCCAGCAGTGAACAGGCCTACGAGCAGTACTTC.

CDR3 in DNA: TGTGCCAGCAGTCCCTCCGGGACTAGCGGATCCAATGAGCAGTTCTTC. Protein product: CASSPSGTSGSNEQFF. The V call is TRBV7-2, the J call TRBJ2-1, with 11 bases matching TRBD2. The germline V gene encodes CDR1 SGHTA and CDR2 FQGNSA. The CDR3 contains 16 residues. J gave up 6 bases and V 6 bases, and 10 bases lay outside the gene matches.

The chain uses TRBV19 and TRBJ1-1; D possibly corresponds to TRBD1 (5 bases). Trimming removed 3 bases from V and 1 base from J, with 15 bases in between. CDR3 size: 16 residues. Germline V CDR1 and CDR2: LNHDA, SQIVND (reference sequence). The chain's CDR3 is CASSMYPEGPNTEAFF. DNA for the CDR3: TGTGCCAGTAGTATGTATCCGGAGGGACCGAACACTGAAGCTTTCTTT.

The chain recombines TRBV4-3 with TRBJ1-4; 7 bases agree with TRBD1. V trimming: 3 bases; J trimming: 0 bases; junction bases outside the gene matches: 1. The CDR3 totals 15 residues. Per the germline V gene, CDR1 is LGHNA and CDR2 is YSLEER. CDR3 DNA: TGCGCCAGCAGCCAGGGGACAGCAACTAATGAAAAACTGTTTTTT. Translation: CASSQGTATNEKLFF.

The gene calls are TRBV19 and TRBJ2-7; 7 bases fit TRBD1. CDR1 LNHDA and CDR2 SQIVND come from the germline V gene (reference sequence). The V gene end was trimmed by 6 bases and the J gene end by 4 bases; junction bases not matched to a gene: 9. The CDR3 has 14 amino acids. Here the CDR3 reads CASSTLTGPYEQYF. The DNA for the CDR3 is TGTGCCAGTAGCACACTGACAGGGCCGTACGAGCAGTACTTC.

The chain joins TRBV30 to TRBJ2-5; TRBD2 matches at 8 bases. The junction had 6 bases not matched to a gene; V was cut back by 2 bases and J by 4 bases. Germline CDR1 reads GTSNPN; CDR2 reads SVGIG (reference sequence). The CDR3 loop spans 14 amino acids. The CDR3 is CAWSPWAGGETQYF. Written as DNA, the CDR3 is TGTGCCTGGAGTCCGTGGGCGGGAGGAGAGACCCAGTACTTC. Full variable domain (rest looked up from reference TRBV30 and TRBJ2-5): SQTIHQWPATLVQPVGSPLSLECTVEGTSNPNLYWYRQAAGRGLQLLFYSVGIGQISSEVPQNLSASRPQDRQFILSSKKLLLSDSGFYLCAWSPWAGGETQYFGPGTRLLVL.

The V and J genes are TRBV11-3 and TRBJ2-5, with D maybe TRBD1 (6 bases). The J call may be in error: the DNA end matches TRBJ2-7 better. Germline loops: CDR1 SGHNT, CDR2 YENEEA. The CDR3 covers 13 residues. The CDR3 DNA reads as TGTGCCAGCAGCCCGGGACAAATCTACGAGCAGTACTTC. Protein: CASSPGQIYEQYF.

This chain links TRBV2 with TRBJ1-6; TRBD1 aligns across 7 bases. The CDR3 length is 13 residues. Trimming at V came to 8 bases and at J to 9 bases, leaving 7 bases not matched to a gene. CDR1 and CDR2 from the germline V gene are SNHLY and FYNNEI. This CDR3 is CASSEQGGSPLHF. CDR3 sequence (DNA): TGTGCCAGCTCTGAGCAGGGGGGTTCACCCCTCCACTTT.

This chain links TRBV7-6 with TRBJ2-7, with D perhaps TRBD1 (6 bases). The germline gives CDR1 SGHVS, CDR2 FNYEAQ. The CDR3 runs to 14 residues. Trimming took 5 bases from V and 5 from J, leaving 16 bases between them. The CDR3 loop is CASSPRTAGDEQYF. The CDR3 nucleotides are TGTGCCAGCAGCCCAAGGACAGCCGGAGACGAGCAGTACTTC.

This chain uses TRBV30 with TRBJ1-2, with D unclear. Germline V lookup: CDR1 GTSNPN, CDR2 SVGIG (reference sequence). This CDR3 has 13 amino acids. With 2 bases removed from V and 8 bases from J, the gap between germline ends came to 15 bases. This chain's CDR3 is CAWSPSGQDGYTF. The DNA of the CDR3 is TGTGCCTGGAGTCCCAGCGGTCAGGACGGCTACACCTTC.

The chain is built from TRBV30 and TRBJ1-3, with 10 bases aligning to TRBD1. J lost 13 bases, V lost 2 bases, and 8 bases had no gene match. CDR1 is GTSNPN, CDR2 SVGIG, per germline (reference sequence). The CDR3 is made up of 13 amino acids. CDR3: CAWSRGQGSSIYF. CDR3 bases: TGTGCCTGGAGTCGGGGACAGGGGAGCTCTATATATTTT.

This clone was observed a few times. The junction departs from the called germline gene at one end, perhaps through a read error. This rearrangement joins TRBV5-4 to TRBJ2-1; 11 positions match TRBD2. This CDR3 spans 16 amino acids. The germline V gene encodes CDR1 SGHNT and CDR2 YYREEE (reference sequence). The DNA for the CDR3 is TGCGCCAGCAGCCAAGGACTAGCGGGTTCCTACAATGAGCAGTTCTTC. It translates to CASSQGLAGSYNEQFF.

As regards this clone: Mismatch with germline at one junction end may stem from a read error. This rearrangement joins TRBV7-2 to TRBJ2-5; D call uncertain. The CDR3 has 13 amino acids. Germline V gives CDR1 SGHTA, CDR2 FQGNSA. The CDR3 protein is CASSFSPQEAQYF. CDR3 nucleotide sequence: TGTGCCAGCAGCTTCAGTCCCCAAGAGGCCCAGTACTTC.

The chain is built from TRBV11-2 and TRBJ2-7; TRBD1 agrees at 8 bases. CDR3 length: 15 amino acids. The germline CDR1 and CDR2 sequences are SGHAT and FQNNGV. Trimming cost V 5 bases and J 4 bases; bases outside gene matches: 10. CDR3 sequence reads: CASSLPVRQGYEQYF. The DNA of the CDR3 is TGTGCCAGCAGCCTCCCAGTCAGACAGGGGTACGAGCAGTACTTC. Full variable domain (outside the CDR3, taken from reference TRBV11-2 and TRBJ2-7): EAGVAQSPRYKIIEKRQSVAFWCNPISGHATLYWYQQILGQGPKLLIQFQNNGVVDDSQLPKDRFSAERLKGVDSTLKIQPAKLEDSAVYLCASSLPVRQGYEQYFGPGTRLTVT.

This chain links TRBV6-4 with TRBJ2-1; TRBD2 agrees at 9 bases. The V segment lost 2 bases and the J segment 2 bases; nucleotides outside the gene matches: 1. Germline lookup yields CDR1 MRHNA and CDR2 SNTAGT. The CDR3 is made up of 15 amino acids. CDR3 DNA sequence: TGTGCCAGCAGTGACGCGGGAGGGACCTACAATGAGCAGTTCTTC. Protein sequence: CASSDAGGTYNEQFF.